This T cell receptor beta chain was captured by sequencing in a study of CDR3 diversity in severe acne. This clonotype was seen a handful of times. Germline lookup yields CDR1 SGHDT and CDR2 YYEEEE. The CDR3 contains 14 residues. The junction had 8 bases not matched to a gene; V was cut back by 3 bases and J by 8 bases. TCRdb analysed the PCR reads with MiXCR anew, one entry per CDR3 protein. The data show around 94,000 distinct CDR3 sequences, 51% seen once. The receptor was derived from a male donor with acne. Sequenced: blood. The chain is built from TRBV5-6 and TRBJ2-3, with 8 bases aligning to TRBD2. The CDR3 bases are TGTGCCAGCAGCTCGGGGGGGGACCGGGGTACGCAGTATTTT. As protein: CASSSGGDRGTQYF.